This record looks at one T cell receptor (beta chain) sequence and its context. This clonotype was seen repeatedly, ten times or more. No cognate antigen has been identified for it. Base qualities are missing; no much larger clone stands one base away. This entry belongs to a study of glioma-infiltrating T cells (dated by TCRdb to about 2016). Broadly, across the study: Glioma tissue, non-neoplastic brain tissue and matched peripheral blood mononuclear cells were used as sources from which TCR alpha- and beta-chain repertoires were sequenced. To measure how far tissue and blood T-cell populations diverged, each tissue-infiltrating repertoire was compared against the peripheral blood repertoire of the same patient. Three low-grade glioma patients, roughly eight primary glioblastoma patients, and three non-glioma patients who contributed non-neoplastic brain tissue made up the paired cohort.

The germline ends are 10 bases apart after V is trimmed by 6 bases and J by 7 bases. Taken from cysteine to phenylalanine, the CDR3 has 12 residues. CDR3 DNA only is kept here, 36 bases in frame from base 1. CDR1 and CDR2 were assigned from the germline V gene as MNHNS and SASEGT. Results the study describes overall, beyond this receptor: Very few CDR3 sequences were shared between tissue and blood, attributed to high CDR3 diversity and limited sampling. Small numbers underpinned the group comparisons: about eight glioblastoma patients, three low-grade glioma patients and three non-neoplastic patients. VJ-independent divergence between tissue and blood was below expectation in non-neoplastic patients but above expectation in all gliomas, especially low-grade gliomas.

The iRepertoire nested amplicon-rescue multiplex PCR (arm-PCR) platform was used to amplify TCR alpha and beta CDR3 regions from RNA. One-step reverse transcription and amplification used about 95-450 ng of tissue mRNA or PBMC total RNA as input. Following bead purification, Illumina adapters were added by a secondary multiplex PCR, and libraries between 200 and 400 bp were gel-purified. Libraries carried internal 6-nucleotide barcodes used for demultiplexing. Libraries were sequenced on an Illumina MiSeq with 2x220 or 2x250 nucleotide paired-end reads. The paper's processing steps were these. FLASH 1.2.11 was used to merge paired reads, and BWA-MEM then aligned the reads to the GRCh37 human genome before TRA and TRB reads were extracted. An IMGT-derived reference of cassette sequences and CDR3 motifs, with pseudogenes included, was used for V and J assignment. Three-frame translation of reads was performed, and productive CDR3s were defined as those with a C...FGXG motif and no stop codons. A clonotype was defined as a unique combination of a V-J cassette pair and a CDR3 amino acid sequence. Filtering of reads was based on Hamming distance, with the threshold set by the sequence error rate of each sample in mapped regions. TCRdb passed the public sequencing reads through fastp at Q25 and MiXCR, retaining productive beta sequences. CDR3 protein sequences are deduplicated, and each keeps its most common genes and DNA. The V and J calls and clone size are TCRdb's, not the authors'. This sample gives about 140,000 distinct CDR3 sequences in total; about two fifths of them show up just once. About a fifth of the sample goes to the ten largest clones.

The receptor comes from a human donor with low-grade glioma or glioblastoma, undergoing nonglioma brain surgery, or in good health (not recorded which). Material for sequencing was glioma tissue, nonneoplastic brain tissue, or PBMCs (not recorded which). This receptor chain uses TRBV6-1 and TRBJ2-1; TRBD1 might be the D gene, on 6 matching bases. The sequence in DNA is TGTGCCAGCAGGTCACAGGGTAATGAGCAGTTCTTC. Translated, this gives CASRSQGNEQFF.